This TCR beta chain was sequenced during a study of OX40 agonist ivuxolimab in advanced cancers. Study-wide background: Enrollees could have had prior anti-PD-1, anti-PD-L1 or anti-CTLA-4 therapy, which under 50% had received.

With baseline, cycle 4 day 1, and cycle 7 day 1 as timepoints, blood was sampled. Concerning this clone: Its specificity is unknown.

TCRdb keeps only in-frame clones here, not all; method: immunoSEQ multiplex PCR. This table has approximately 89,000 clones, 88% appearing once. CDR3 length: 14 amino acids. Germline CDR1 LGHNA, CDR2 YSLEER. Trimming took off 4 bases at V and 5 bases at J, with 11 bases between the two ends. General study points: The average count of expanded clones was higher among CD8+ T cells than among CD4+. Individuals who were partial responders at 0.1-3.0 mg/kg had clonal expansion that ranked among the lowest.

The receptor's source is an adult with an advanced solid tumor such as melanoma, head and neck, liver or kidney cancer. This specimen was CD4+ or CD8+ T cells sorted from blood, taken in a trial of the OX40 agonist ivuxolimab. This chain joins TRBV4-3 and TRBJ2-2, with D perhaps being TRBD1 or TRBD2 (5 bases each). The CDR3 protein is CASSRGVGTGELFF. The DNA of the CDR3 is TGCGCCAGCAGCCGAGGGGTCGGTACCGGGGAGCTGTTTTTT.